This TCR beta chain was sequenced for a study of shared clonotypes between healthy human individuals. This clone was detected only once. The V gene's germline CDR1 is SNHLY and CDR2 FYNNEI. CDR3 size: 17 residues. V lost 0 bases to trimming and J lost 4 bases, with 16 bases between them. CD45RO-negative, CCR7-selected cells formed the naive CD8 fraction, which excluded terminally differentiated effector memory CD45RA+ cells. The protocol was immunoSEQ multiplex PCR, while the TCRdb copy is restricted to in-frame clones and leaves out a portion. The sample holds roughly 2.1 million clones; 85% to 95% are singletons and the top ten take around 1.7%.

The chain links TRBV2 to TRBJ2-1; tentatively, D is TRBD1 (5 bases). The sequenced material came from naive CD8+ T cells from PBMCs. This sequence was found in a man in his late teens or twenties in good health. Some clones in this sample may be carry-over from other donors' samples. The CDR3 nucleotides are TGTGCCAGCAGTGAAGCCCCACCATGGGGCGAGTACAATGAGCAGTTCTTC. Translating it yields CASSEAPPWGEYNEQFF.